This T cell receptor beta chain was documented in a study of control samples from healthy donors and cancer patients. The CDR3 is made up of 15 amino acids. Per germline, CDR1 SEHNR and CDR2 FQNEAQ (reference sequence). Method: immunoSEQ multiplex PCR; TCRdb's copy keeps in-frame clones and lacks some. Among about 110,000 clones, roughly 90% were seen once, and the ten largest hold around 17%. In regard to this clone: A read error may account for a junction end that differs from germline.

The specimen sequenced was blood. The sequence was obtained from a woman aged 45-60 years in good health. The rearrangement links TRBV7-9 to TRBJ1-1, with a possible D match to TRBD1 (5 bases). CDR3 region: CASSPSLPGQIFPRF. In DNA form, the CDR3 reads TGTGCCAGCAGCCCGAGCCTACCAGGGCAGATTTTCCCCCGATTT.